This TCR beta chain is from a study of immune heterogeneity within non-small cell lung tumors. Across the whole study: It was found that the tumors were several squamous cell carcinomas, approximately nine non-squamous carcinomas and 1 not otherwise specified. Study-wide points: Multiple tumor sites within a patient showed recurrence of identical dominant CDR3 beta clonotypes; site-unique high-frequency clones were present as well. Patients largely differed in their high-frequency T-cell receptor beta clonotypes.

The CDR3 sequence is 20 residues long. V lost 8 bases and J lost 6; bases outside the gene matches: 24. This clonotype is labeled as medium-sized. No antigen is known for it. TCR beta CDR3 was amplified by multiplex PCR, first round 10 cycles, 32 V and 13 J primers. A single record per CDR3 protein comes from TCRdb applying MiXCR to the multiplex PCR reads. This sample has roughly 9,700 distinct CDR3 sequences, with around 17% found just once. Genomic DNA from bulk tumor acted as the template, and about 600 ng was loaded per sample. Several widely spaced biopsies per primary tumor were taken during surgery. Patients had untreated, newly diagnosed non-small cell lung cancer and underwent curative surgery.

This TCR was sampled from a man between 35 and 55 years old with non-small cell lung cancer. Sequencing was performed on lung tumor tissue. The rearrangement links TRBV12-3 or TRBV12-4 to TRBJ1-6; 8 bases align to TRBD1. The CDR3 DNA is TGTGCCAGCCAAAACCCAGAGGGGACAGGCCAACACCCGGGTAATTCACCCCTCCACTTT. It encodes CASQNPEGTGQHPGNSPLHF.